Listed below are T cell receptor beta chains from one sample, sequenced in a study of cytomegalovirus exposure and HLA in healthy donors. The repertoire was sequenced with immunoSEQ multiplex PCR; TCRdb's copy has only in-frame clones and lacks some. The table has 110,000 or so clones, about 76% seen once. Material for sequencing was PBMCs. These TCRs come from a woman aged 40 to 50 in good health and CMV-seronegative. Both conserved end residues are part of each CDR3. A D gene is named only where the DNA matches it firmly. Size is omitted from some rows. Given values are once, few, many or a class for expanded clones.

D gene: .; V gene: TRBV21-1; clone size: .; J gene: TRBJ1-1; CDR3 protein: CASSKNGLTGTEAFF; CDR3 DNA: TGTGCCAGCAGCAAGAACGGCCTCACGGGGACTGAAGCTTTCTTT
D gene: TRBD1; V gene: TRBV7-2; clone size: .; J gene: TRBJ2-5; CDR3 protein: CASSSTGFGETQYF; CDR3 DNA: TGTGCCAGCAGCTCGACAGGGTTTGGGGAGACCCAGTACTTC
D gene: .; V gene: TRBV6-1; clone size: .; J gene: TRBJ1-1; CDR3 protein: CASSPAALGNTEAFF; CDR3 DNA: TGTGCCAGCAGTCCCGCGGCTTTGGGGAACACTGAAGCTTTCTTT
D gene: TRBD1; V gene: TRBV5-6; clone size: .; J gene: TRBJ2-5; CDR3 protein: CASSLFRDRYQETQYF; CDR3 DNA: TGTGCCAGCAGCCTTTTCCGGGACAGGTACCAAGAGACCCAGTACTTC
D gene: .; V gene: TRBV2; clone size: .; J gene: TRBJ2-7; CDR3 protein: CASSESGFSSYEQYF; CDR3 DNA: TGTGCCAGCAGTGAATCGGGGTTTAGCTCCTACGAGCAGTACTTC
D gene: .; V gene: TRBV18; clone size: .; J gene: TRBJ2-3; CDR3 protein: CASSPRSLGDTQYF; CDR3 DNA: TGTGCCAGCTCACCCCGCTCTTTGGGCGATACGCAGTATTTT
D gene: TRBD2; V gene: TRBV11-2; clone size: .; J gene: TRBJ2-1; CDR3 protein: CASSAVAGERGSYNEQFF; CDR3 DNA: TGTGCCAGCAGCGCCGTGGCGGGAGAGAGGGGCTCCTACAATGAGCAGTTCTTC
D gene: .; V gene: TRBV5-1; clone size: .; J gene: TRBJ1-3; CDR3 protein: CASSLDSYGSGNTIYF; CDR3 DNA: TGCGCCAGCAGCTTGGACTCGTATGGTTCTGGAAACACCATATATTTT
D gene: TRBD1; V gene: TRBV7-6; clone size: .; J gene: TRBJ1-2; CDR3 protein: CASSLIPGQGIYGYTF; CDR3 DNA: TGTGCCAGCAGCTTAATTCCGGGACAGGGGATCTATGGCTACACCTTC
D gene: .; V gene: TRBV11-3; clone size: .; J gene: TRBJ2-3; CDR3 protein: CASSPDHTDTQYF; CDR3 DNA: TGTGCCAGCAGCCCAGATCACACAGATACGCAGTATTTT
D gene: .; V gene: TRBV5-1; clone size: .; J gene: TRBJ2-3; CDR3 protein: CASSLWGDDTQYF; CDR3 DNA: TGCGCCAGCAGCTTGTGGGGGGACGATACGCAGTATTTT
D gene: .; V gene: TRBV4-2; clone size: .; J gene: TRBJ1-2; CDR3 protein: CASSQAILGRADSYGYTF; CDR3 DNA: TGTGCCAGCAGCCAAGCCATTCTAGGTCGAGCAGATAGCTATGGCTACACCTTC
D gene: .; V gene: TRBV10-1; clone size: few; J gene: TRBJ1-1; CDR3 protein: CASSDRGDTEAFF; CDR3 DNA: TGCGCCAGCAGTGACCGGGGGGACACTGAAGCTTTCTTT
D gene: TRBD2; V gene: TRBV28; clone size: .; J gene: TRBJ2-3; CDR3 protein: CASSLYRLREKEAGQYF; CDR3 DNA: TGTGCCAGCAGTTTGTATCGGTTGCGGGAGAAGGAAGCGGGGCAGTATTTT
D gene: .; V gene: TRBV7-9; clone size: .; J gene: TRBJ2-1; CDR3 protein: CSSSYNNEQFF; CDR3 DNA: TGTTCCAGCAGTTATAACAATGAGCAGTTCTTC
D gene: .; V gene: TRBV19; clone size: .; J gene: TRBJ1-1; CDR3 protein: CASKRAMNTEAFF; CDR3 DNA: TGTGCCAGCAAGAGAGCGATGAACACTGAAGCTTTCTTT
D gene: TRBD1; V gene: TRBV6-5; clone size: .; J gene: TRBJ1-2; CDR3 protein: CASRKKGASYGYTF; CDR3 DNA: TGTGCCAGCAGGAAAAAGGGGGCCAGCTATGGCTACACCTTC
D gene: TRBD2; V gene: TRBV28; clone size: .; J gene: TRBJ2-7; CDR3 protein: CASSIGLAGGPYEQYF; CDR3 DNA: TGTGCCAGCAGTATAGGACTAGCGGGAGGGCCCTACGAGCAGTACTTC
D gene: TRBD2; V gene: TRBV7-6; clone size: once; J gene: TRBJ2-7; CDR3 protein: CASSLVGLATNYEQYF; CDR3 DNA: TGTGCCAGCAGCTTAGTTGGACTAGCCACAAACTACGAGCAGTACTTC
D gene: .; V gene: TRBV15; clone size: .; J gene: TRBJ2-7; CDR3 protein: CATSSPRLTADYEQYF; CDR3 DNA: TGTGCCACCAGCAGTCCCAGATTAACAGCAGACTACGAGCAGTACTTC
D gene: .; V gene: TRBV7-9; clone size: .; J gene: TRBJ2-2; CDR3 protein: CASSSLQGKDGELFF; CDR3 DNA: TGTGCCAGCAGCTCTTTACAGGGAAAGGACGGGGAGCTGTTTTTT
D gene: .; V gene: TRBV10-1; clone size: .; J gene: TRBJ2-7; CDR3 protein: CASAETSLISYEQYF; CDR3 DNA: TGCGCCAGCGCCGAAACTAGCCTTATCTCCTACGAGCAGTACTTC
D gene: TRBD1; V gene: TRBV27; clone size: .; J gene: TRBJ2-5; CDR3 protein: CASSLHGTERQYQETQYF; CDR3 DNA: TGTGCCAGCAGTTTACACGGGACAGAGCGACAGTACCAAGAGACCCAGTACTTC
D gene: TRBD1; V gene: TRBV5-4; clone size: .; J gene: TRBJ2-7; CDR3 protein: CASSSRDSPYEQYF; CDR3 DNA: TGTGCCAGCAGCTCCCGGGACAGCCCCTACGAGCAGTACTTC
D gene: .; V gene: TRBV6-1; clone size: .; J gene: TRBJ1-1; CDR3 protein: CASSGPGHSMNTEAFF; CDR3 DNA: TGTGCCAGCAGTGGGCCGGGACATTCCATGAACACTGAAGCTTTCTTT
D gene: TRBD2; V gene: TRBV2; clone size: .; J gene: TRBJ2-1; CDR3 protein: CASGRSGGAYNEQFF; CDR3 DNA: TGTGCCAGCGGCCGCAGCGGGGGGGCCTACAATGAGCAGTTCTTC
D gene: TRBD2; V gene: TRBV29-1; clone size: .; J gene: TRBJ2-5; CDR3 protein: CSVVSGGETQYF; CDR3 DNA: TGCAGCGTTGTGTCGGGAGGAGAGACCCAGTACTTC
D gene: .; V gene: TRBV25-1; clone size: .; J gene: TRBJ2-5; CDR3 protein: CASSEVLRTQETQYF; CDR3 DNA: TGTGCCAGCAGTGAAGTTCTCCGGACACAAGAGACCCAGTACTTC
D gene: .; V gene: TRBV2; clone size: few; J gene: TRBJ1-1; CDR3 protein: CASRRLEAFF; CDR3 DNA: TGTGCCAGCAGGAGACTTGAAGCTTTCTTT
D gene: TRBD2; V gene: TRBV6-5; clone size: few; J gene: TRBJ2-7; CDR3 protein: CASSWTSGRSTYEQYF; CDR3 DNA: TGTGCCAGCAGTTGGACTAGCGGGAGAAGTACCTACGAGCAGTACTTC
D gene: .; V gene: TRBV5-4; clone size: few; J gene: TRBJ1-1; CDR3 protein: CASSLAGGAVEAFF; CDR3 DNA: TGTGCCAGCAGCTTGGCGGGAGGGGCAGTTGAAGCTTTCTTT
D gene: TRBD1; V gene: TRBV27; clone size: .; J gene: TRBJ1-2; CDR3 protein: CASSLTGLGATGGAQGYTF; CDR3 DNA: TGTGCCAGCAGTTTAACGGGCTTAGGCGCGACAGGGGGCGCGCAGGGCTACACCTTC
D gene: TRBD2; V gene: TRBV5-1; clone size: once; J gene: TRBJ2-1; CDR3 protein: CASRYSAGLERSYNEQFF; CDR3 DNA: TGCGCCAGCAGATATTCCGCGGGACTAGAGCGCTCCTACAATGAGCAGTTCTTC
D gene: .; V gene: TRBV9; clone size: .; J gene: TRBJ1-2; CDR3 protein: CASSVNSWYGYTF; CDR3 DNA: TGTGCCAGCAGCGTCAACTCTTGGTATGGCTACACCTTC
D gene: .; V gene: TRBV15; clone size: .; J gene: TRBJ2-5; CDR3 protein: CATSREPWGTQYF; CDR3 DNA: TGTGCCACCAGCAGAGAGCCCTGGGGCACCCAGTACTTC
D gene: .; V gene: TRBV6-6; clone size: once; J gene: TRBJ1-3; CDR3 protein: CASGLRGGGSGNTIYF; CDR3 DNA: TGTGCCAGCGGCCTGCGCGGCGGGGGATCTGGAAACACCATATATTTT
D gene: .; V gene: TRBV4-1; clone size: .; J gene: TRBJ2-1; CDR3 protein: CASSQEMRAYEQFF; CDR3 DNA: TGCGCCAGCAGCCAAGAAATGAGGGCCTATGAGCAGTTCTTC
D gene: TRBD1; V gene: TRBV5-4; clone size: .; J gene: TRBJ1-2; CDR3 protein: CASSLGGTGGSYGYTF; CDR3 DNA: TGTGCCAGCAGCTTAGGAGGGACAGGGGGTAGCTATGGCTACACCTTC
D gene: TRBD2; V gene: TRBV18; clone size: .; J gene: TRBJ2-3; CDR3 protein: CASSPLPKTSGRIDTQYF; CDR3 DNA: TGTGCCAGCTCACCACTTCCAAAGACTAGCGGGAGAATAGATACGCAGTATTTT
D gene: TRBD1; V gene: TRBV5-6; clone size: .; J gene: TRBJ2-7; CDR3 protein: CASSPLDRDNEQYF; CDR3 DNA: TGTGCCAGTAGCCCCCTTGACAGGGACAACGAGCAGTACTTC
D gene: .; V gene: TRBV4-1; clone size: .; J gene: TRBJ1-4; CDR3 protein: CASSRTGATNEKLFF; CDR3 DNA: TGCGCCAGCAGCCGTACCGGGGCAACTAATGAAAAACTGTTTTTT
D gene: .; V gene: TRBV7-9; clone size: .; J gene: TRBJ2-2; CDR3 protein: CASSPSGTGELFF; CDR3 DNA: TGTGCCAGCAGCCCCTCGGGCACCGGGGAGCTGTTTTTT
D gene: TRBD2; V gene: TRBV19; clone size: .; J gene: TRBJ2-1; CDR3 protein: CASLAGGALGYNEQFF; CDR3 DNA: TGTGCCAGCTTGGCGGGGGGCGCATTAGGGTACAATGAGCAGTTCTTC
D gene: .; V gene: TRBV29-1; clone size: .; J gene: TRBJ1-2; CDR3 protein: CSVEGTSYGYTF; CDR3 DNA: TGCAGCGTTGAAGGGACAAGCTATGGCTACACCTTC
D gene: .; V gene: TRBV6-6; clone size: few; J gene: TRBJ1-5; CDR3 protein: CASSDKQVNQPQHF; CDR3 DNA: TGTGCCAGCAGCGATAAGCAGGTCAATCAGCCCCAGCATTTT
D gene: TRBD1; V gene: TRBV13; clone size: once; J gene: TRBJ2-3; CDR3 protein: CASTRQGFTDTQYF; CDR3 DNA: TGTGCCAGCACCCGACAGGGCTTCACAGATACGCAGTATTTT
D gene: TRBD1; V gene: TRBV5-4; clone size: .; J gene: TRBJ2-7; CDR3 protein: CASSPRDSYEQYF; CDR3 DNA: TGTGCCAGCAGCCCCCGGGACAGCTACGAGCAGTACTTC
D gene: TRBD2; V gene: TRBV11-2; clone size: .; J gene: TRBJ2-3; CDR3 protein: CASSLKRGGGWGTDTQYF; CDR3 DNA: TGTGCCAGCAGCTTAAAGCGGGGGGGCGGTTGGGGTACAGATACGCAGTATTTT
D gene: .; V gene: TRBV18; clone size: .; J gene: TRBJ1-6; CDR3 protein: CASSPEGRSNSPLHF; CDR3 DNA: TGTGCCAGCTCACCGGAGGGACGGTCTAATTCACCCCTCCACTTT
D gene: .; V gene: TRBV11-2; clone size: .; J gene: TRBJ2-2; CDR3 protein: CASSLFSATNTGELFF; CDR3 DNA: TGTGCCAGCAGCTTATTTAGTGCTACGAACACCGGGGAGCTGTTTTTT
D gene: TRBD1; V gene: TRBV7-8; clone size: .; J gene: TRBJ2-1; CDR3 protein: CASSSQQVGTGGVEQFF; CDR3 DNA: TGTGCCAGCAGCTCACAACAGGTCGGGACAGGGGGCGTTGAGCAGTTCTTC
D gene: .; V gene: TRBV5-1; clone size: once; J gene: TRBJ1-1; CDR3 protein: CASSLATVGKNTEAFF; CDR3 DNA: TGCGCCAGCAGCTTGGCCACAGTAGGAAAGAACACTGAAGCTTTCTTT
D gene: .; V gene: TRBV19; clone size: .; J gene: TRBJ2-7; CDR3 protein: CASSYTGYEQYF; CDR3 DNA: TGTGCCAGTAGCTACACAGGCTACGAGCAGTACTTC
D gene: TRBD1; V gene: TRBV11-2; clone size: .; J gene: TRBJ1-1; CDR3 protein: CASSDQQGQDTEAFF; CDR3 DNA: TGTGCCAGCAGCGACCAACAGGGGCAGGACACTGAAGCTTTCTTT
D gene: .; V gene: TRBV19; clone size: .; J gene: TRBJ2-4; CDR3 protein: CASSIRGRENIQYF; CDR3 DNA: TGTGCCAGTAGTATAAGGGGCAGAGAAAACATTCAGTACTTC
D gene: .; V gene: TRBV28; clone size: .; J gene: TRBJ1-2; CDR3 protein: CASRAAIYGYTF; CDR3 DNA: TGTGCCAGCAGGGCGGCAATCTATGGCTACACCTTC
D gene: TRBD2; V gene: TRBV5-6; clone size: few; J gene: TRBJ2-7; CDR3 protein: CATQLAGSYEQYF; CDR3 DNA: TGTGCCACCCAACTAGCGGGGTCCTACGAGCAGTACTTC
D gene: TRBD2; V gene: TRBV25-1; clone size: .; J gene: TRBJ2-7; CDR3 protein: CASSELTSGSYEQYF; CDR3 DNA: TGTGCCAGCAGTGAATTGACTAGCGGGAGCTACGAGCAGTACTTC
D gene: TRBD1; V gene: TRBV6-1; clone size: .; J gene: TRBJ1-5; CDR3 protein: CASSLSGTANQPQHF; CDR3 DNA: TGTGCCAGCAGCCTATCTGGGACAGCAAATCAGCCCCAGCATTTT
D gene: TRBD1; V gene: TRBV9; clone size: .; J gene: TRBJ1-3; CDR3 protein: CASTDGTGPGNTIYF; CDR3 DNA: TGTGCCAGCACCGATGGGACAGGGCCCGGAAACACCATATATTTT